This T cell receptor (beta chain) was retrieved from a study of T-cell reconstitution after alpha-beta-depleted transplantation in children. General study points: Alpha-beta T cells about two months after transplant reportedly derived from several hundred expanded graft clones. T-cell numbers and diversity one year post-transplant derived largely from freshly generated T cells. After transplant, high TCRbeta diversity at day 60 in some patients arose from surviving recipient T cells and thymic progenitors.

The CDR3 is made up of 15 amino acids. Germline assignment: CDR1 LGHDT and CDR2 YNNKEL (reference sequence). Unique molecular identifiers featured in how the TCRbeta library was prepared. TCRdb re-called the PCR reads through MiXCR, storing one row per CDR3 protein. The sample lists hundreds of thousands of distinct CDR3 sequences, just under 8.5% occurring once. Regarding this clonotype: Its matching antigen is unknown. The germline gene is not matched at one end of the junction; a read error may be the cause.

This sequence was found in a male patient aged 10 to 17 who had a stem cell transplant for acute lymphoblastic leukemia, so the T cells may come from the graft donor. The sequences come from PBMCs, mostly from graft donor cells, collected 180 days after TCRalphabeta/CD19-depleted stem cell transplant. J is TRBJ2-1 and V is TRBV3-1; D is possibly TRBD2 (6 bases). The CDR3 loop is CASSPGGVYYNDQFF. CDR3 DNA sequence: TGTGCCAGCAGCCCCGGAGGGGTTTACTACAATGACCAGTTCTTC.